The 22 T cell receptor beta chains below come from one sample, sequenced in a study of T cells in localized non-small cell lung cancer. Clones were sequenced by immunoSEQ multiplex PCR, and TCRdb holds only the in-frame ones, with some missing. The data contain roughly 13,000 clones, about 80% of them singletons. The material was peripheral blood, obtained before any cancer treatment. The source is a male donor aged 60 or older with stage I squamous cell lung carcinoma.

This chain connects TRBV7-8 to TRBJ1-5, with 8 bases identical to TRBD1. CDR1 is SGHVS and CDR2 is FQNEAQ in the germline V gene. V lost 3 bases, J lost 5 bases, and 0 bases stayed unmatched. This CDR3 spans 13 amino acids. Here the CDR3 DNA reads TGTGCCAGCAGCTTGGACAGGGATCAGCCCCAGCATTTT. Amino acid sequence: CASSLDRDQPQHF.

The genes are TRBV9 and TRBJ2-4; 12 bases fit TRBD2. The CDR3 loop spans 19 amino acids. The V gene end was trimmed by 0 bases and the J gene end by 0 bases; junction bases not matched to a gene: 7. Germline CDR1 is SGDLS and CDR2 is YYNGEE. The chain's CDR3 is CASSVGWLAGGVAKNIQYF. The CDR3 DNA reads TGTGCCAGCAGCGTAGGTTGGCTAGCGGGAGGGGTAGCCAAAAACATTCAGTACTTC.

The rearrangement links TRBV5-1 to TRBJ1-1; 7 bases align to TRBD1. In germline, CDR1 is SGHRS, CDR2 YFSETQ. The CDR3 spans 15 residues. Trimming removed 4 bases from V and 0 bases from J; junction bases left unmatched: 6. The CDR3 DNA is TGCGCCAGCAGCCAGGGACAGAGGATGAACACTGAAGCTTTCTTT. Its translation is CASSQGQRMNTEAFF. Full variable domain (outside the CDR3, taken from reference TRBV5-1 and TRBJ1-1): KAGVTQTPRYLIKTRGQQVTLSCSPISGHRSVSWYQQTPGQGLQFLFEYFSETQRNKGNFPGRFSGRQFSNSRSEMNVSTLELGDSALYLCASSQGQRMNTEAFFGQGTRLTVV.

The CDR3 here is CASSLDRGRDTGELFF. CDR3 nucleotide sequence: TGTGCCAGCAGCTTAGACAGGGGGCGGGATACCGGGGAGCTGTTTTTT. The chain joins TRBV7-3 to TRBJ2-2; 10 bases map to TRBD1. V gave up 2 bases and J gave up 5 bases; unmatched junction bases: 5. There are 16 residues in the CDR3. CDR1 is SGHTA, CDR2 FQGTGA, per germline.

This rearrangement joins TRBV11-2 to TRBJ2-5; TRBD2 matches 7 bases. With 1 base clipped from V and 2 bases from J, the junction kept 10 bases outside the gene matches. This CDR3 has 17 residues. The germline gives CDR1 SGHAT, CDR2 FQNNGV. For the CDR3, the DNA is TGTGCCAGCAGCTTAGGGACTAGATCGAGTAGGCAAGAGACCCAGTACTTC. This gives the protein CASSLGTRSSRQETQYF.

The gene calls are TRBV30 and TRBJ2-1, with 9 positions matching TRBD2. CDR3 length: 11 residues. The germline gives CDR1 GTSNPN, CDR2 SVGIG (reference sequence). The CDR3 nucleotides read TGTGCGGCGGGAGGGTACAATGAGCAGTTCTTC. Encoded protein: CAAGGYNEQFF. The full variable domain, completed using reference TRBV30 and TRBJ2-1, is SQTIHQWPATLVQPVGSPLSLECTVEGTSNPNLYWYRQAAGRGLQLLFYSVGIGQISSEVPQNLSASRPQDRQFILSSKKLLLSDSGFYLCAAGGYNEQFFGPGTRLTVL.

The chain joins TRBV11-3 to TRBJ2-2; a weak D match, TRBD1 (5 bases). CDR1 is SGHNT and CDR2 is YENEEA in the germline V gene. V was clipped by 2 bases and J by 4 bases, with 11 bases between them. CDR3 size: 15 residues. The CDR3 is CASSLQGQGTGELFF. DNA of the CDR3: TGTGCCAGCAGCTTACAAGGACAAGGCACCGGGGAGCTGTTTTTT.

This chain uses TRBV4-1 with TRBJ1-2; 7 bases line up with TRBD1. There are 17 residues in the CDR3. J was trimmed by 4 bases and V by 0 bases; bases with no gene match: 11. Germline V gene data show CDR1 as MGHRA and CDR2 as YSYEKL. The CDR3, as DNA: TGCGCCAGCAGCCAAGATGTGAACAGGGGATCCGGCTATGGCTACACCTTC. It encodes CASSQDVNRGSGYGYTF.

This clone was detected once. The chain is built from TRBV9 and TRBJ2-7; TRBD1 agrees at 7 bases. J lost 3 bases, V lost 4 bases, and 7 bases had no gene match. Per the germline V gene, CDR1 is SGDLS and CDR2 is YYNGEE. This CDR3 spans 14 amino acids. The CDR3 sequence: CASSSGTVDYEQYF. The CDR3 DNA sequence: TGTGCCAGCAGCTCCGGGACAGTGGACTACGAGCAGTACTTC.

The CDR3 DNA follows: TGTGCCAGCAGTGACGGGACTAGCGGCAATGAGCAGTTCTTC. Amino acid sequence: CASSDGTSGNEQFF. V usage is TRBV6-4 and J usage is TRBJ2-1; 11 bases map to TRBD2. Germline CDR1 MRHNA, CDR2 SNTAGT. Trimming took 2 bases from V and 6 from J; bases not matched to a gene: 0. There are 14 residues in the CDR3.

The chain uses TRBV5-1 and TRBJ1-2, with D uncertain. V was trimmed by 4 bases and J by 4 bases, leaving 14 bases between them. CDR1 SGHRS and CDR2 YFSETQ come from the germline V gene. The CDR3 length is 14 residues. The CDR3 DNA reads TGCGCCAGCAGCCCTTCGACGGACCCCTATGGCTACACCTTC. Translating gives CASSPSTDPYGYTF. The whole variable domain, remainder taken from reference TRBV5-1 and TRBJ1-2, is KAGVTQTPRYLIKTRGQQVTLSCSPISGHRSVSWYQQTPGQGLQFLFEYFSETQRNKGNFPGRFSGRQFSNSRSEMNVSTLELGDSALYLCASSPSTDPYGYTFGSGTRLTVV.

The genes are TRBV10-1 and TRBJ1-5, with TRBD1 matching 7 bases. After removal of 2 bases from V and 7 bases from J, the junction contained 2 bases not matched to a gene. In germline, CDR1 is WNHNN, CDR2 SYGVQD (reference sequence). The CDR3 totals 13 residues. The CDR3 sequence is CASSETGAQPQHF. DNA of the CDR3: TGCGCCAGCAGTGAGACAGGGGCGCAGCCCCAGCATTTT.

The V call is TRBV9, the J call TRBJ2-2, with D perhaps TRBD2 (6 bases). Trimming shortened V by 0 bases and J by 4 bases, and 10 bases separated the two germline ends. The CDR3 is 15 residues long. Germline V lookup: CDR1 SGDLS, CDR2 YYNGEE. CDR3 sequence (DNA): TGTGCCAGCAGCGTAGTCGGGAGTGGCACCGGGGAGCTGTTTTTT. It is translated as CASSVVGSGTGELFF.

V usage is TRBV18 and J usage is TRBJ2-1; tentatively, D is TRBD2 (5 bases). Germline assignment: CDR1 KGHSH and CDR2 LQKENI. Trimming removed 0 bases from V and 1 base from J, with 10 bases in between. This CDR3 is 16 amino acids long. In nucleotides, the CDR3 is TGTGCCAGCTCACCACCTCGAGGGAGATCCTACAATGAGCAGTTCTTC. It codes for CASSPPRGRSYNEQFF.

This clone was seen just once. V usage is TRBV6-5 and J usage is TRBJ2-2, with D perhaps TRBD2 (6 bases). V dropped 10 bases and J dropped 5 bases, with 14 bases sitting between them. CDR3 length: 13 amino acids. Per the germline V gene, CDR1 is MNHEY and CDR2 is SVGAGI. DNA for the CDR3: TGTGCCACGCGGGAACCGAGTACCGGGGAGCTGTTTTTT. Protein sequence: CATREPSTGELFF.

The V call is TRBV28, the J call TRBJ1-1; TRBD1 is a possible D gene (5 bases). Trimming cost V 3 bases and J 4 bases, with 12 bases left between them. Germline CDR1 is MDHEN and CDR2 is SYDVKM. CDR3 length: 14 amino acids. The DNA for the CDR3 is TGTGCCAGCAGTTTCCCGAGAAGGGGCACTGAAGCTTTCTTT. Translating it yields CASSFPRRGTEAFF.

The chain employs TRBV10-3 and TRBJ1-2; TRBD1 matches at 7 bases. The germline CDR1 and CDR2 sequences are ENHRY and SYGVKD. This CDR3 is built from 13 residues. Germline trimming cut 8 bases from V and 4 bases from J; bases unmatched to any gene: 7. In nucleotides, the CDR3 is TGTGCCATCCGGACAGGAGAAATCTATGGCTACACCTTC. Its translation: CAIRTGEIYGYTF.

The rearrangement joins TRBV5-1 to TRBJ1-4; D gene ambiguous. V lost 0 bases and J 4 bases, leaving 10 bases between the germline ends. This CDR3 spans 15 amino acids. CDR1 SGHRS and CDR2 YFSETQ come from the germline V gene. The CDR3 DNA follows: TGCGCCAGCAGCTTGGACGGGCAGTATAATGAAAAACTGTTTTTT. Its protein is CASSLDGQYNEKLFF.

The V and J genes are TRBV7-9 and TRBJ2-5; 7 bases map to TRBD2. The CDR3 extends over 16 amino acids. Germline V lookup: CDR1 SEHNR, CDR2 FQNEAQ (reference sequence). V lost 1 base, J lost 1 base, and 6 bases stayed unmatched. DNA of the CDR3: TGTGCCAGCAGCTTAGTAGGTAGCGGGTTCCAAGAGACCCAGTACTTC. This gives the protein CASSLVGSGFQETQYF. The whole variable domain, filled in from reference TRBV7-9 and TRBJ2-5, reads DTGVSQNPRHKITKRGQNVTFRCDPISEHNRLYWYRQTLGQGPEFLTYFQNEAQLEKSRLLSDRFSAERPKGSFSTLEIQRTEQGDSAMYLCASSLVGSGFQETQYFGPGTRLLVL.

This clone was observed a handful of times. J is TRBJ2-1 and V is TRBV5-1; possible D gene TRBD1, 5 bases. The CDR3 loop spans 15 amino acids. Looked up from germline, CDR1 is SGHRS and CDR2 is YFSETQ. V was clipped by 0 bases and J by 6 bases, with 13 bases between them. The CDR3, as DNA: TGCGCCAGCAGCTTGGTTCAGGGAAACGGCAATGAGCAGTTCTTC. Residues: CASSLVQGNGNEQFF.

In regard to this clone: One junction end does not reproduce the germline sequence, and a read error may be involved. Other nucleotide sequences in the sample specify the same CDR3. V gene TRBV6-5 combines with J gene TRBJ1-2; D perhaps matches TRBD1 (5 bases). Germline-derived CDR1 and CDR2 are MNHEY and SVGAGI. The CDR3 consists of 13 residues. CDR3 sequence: CASSYRIGGGYTF. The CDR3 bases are TGTGCCAGCAGTTACCGTATCGGGGGTGGCTATACCTTC.

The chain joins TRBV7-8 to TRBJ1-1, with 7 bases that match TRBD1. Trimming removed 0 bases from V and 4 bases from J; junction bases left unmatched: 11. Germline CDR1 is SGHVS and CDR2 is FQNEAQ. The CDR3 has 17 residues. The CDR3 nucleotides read TGTGCCAGCAGCTTAGCCGACAGGGAAGAGAGGACCACTGAAGCTTTCTTT. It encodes CASSLADREERTTEAFF.